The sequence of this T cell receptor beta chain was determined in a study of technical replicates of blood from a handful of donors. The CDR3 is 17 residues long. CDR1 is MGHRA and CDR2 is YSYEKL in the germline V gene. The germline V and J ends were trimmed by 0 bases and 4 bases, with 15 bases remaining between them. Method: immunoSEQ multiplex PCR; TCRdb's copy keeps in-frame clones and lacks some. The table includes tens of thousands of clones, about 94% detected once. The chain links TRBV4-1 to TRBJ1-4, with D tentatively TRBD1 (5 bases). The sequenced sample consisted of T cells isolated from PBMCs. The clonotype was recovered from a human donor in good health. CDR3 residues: CASSQDGPGVGNEKLFF. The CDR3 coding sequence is TGCGCCAGCAGCCAAGACGGACCGGGGGTCGGTAATGAAAAACTGTTTTTT.